Described below is a single T cell receptor (beta chain) sequence and its context. This clone was counted a few times. The clone's antigen remains unknown. No per-base quality is available; no much larger clone lies one base away. TCRbeta CDR3 regions were amplified from genomic DNA by means of the immunoSEQ Assay, a bias-controlled multiplex PCR. The study's processing was this. The number of nucleated cells in each sample was estimated by amplification of reference gene primers within the assay. Sequence reads were collapsed and filtered to measure the absolute abundance of every unique TCRbeta CDR3 rearrangement. For each sample, productive Simpson clonality was calculated as the square root of Simpson's diversity index across productive rearrangements. Not all clones reach the TCRdb copy of this immuneACCESS table, which keeps in-frame sequences only. Checked studies attribute under half of the gap to unresolved V genes and leave the rest unexplained. The D gene and trimming were derived from the DNA, and the V and J assignments and clone size from that table. This sample holds 250,000 to 300,000 clones; approximately 89% were observed only once. The ten top clones hold under 15% of the sample.

The data were obtained in a study of blood T cell repertoires in COVID-19 (TCRdb year 2020). Context from the whole study: Samples covering the acute and convalescent phases of COVID-19 were provided by collaborators in the United States, Italy and Spain. The dataset comprised deeply sampled blood TCRbeta repertoires from subjects exposed to, actively infected with, or recovered from COVID-19. Samples came from the ongoing ImmuneRACE study (first 160 participants) plus 1,254 subjects from 6 global collaborators. A freely available public database, intended as a resource for researchers studying the immune response to SARS-CoV-2, is where the repertoires were released. Nearly every sample came with metadata listing a de-identified subject ID, COVID-19 status, age in years and sex. The prospective study material was composed of cDNA or gDNA derived from T cells, B-cell-depleted T cells, or PBMCs. Where available, HLA class I and class II types were taken from metadata supplied by the sample provider and were not determined by assay-based typing. Study-wide findings and limitations: The amount of clinical and demographic metadata varied by source and participant and was provided uncurated.

For CDR1 and CDR2, the germline V gene lists SGHNT and YENEEA. From its cysteine to its phenylalanine, the CDR3 spans 15 amino acids. Solely the CDR3 DNA is kept, with 45 bases framed from the first base. After removal of 3 bases from V and 2 bases from J, the junction retains 0 bases not matched to a gene. Each collaborating institution followed its own protocols to collect whole blood in K2EDTA tubes. For TCRbeta analysis, collaborators shipped samples as frozen whole blood, isolated PBMCs, or DNA extracted from either of those sample types. The clonotype was recovered from a woman aged 55-69 years with acute or convalescent COVID-19. Sequencing input: peripheral blood. The chain was built from TRBV11-3 and TRBJ2-1, and TRBD1 matches 11 of the central bases. The nucleotides read TGTGCCAGCAGCTTGGACAGGGGGCCCTACAATGAGCAGTTCTTC. Translated, this gives CASSLDRGPYNEQFF. Beyond the CDR3, the reference TRBV11-3 and TRBJ2-1 genes provide the residues; the full variable domain reads: EAGVVQSPRYKIIEKKQPVAFWCNPISGHNTLYWYLQNLGQGPELLIRYENEEAVDDSQLPKDRFSAERLKGVDSTLKIQPAELGDSAVYLCASSLDRGPYNEQFFGPGTRLTVL.